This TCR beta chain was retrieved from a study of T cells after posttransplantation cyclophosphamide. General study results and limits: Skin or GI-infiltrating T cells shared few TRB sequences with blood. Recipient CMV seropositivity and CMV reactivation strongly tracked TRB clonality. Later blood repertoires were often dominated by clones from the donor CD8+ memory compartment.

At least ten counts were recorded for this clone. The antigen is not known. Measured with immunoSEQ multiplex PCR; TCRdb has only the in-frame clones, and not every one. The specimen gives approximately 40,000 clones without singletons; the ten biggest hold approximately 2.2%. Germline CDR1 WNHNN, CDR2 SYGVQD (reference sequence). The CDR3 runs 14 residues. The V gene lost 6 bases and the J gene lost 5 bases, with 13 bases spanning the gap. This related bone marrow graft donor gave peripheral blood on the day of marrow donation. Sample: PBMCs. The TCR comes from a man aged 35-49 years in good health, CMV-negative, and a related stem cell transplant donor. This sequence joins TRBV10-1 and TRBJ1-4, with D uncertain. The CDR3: CASRVRARNEKLFF. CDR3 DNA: TGCGCCAGCAGGGTGAGGGCCAGAAATGAAAAACTGTTTTTT.